The 13 T cell receptor beta chains presented below share a single source sample, sequenced in a study of spatial heterogeneity in lung cancer. Time point: sample taken at primary tumor resection. TCRdb recomputed calls from the 5' RACE reads with MiXCR, one row per CDR3 protein. The sample lists about 2,800 distinct CDR3 sequences; 5.5% to 8% were seen once. Sequenced here: normal lung tissue next to the tumor, sampled at surgery. These receptors all come from a male donor with early-stage non-small cell lung cancer.

By share of the sample, this clonotype is medium-sized. V and J are TRBV13 and TRBJ2-7; TRBD2 is a possible D gene (5 bases). V was cut by 0 bases and J by 2 bases, with 8 bases left in between. CDR3 length equals 14 residues. Germline loops: CDR1 PRHDT, CDR2 FYEKMQ (reference sequence). CDR3 in amino acids: CASSLGTTTYEQYF. As DNA, the CDR3 is TGTGCCAGCAGCTTAGGGACTACCACCTACGAGCAGTACTTC.

By share, this clonotype counts as large (0.1 to 1%). The J gene is TRBJ2-3, the V gene TRBV28; D unclear. Germline lookup yields CDR1 MDHEN and CDR2 SYDVKM. The CDR3 has 16 amino acids. The V end was cut by 4 bases, the J end by 1 base, with 15 bases between. The CDR3 here is CASSSQAWAGTDTQYF. CDR3 sequence (DNA): TGTGCCAGCAGTTCCCAAGCATGGGCAGGCACAGATACGCAGTATTTT.

This clonotype is categorized as medium-sized. J is TRBJ2-1 and V is TRBV12-3 or TRBV12-4; D perhaps matches TRBD2 (5 bases). There are 15 residues in the CDR3. V dropped 0 bases and J dropped 6 bases, with 12 bases sitting between them. The CDR3 DNA sequence: TGTGCCAGCAGTTTAGCGTCTAGCCCCGCCAATGAGCAGTTCTTC. Its protein product is CASSLASSPANEQFF.

By share, this clonotype counts as medium-sized (0.01 to 0.1%). The CDR3 sequence: CASSQDLRREQYF. DNA of the CDR3: TGCGCCAGCAGCCAAGATCTCCGCCGGGAGCAGTACTTC. The chain uses TRBV4-3 and TRBJ2-7, with D uncertain. There are 13 residues in the CDR3. Trimming left V 0 bases short and J 7 bases short, with 10 bases between. Germline V gives CDR1 LGHNA, CDR2 YSLEER.

This clonotype has a handful of counts. V usage is TRBV10-3 and J usage is TRBJ2-2; maybe TRBD2 (6 bases). The CDR3 loop spans 15 amino acids. Germline CDR1 and CDR2: ENHRY and SYGVKD. The germline V and J ends were trimmed by 4 bases and 2 bases, with 11 bases remaining between them. For the CDR3, the DNA is TGTGCCATCAGTGCACTGGGGGGAAACACCGGGGAGCTGTTTTTT. It codes for CAISALGGNTGELFF.

Relative to its sample, this clonotype is medium-sized. The V gene is TRBV20-1, the J gene TRBJ2-3; 10 bases are shared with TRBD2. Losses at the gene ends were 5 bases for V and 3 bases for J; bases not matched to a gene: 11. Germline V gene sequence: CDR1 DFQATT, CDR2 SNEGSKA (reference sequence). The CDR3 covers 16 residues. CDR3 DNA: TGCAGTGCTTCGGAACTAGCGGGAAGGTGGACAGATACGCAGTATTTT. Translating gives CSASELAGRWTDTQYF.

This clonotype was seen repeatedly, ten times or more. The chain links TRBV7-2 to TRBJ2-2; D may be TRBD2 (5 bases). Trimming shortened V by 1 base and J by 3 bases, and 12 bases separated the two germline ends. This CDR3 region has 16 residues. Germline V gene data show CDR1 as SGHTA and CDR2 as FQGNSA. CDR3 region: CASSLVQRIYTGELFF. DNA of the CDR3: TGTGCCAGCAGCTTAGTCCAGCGGATTTACACCGGGGAGCTGTTTTTT.

Within the sample, this clonotype is medium-sized. The chain uses TRBV28 and TRBJ1-4, with 9 bases fitting TRBD1. The germline V gene has CDR1 MDHEN and CDR2 SYDVKM. The CDR3 length is 16 residues. The V gene end was trimmed by 6 bases and the J gene end by 8 bases; junction bases not matched to a gene: 13. The CDR3 coding sequence is TGTGCCAGCAGCTCTATGTCCCGGACAGGGGAGGAAAAACTGTTTTTT. Protein sequence: CASSSMSRTGEEKLFF. Drawing the rest from reference TRBV28 and TRBJ1-4, the complete variable domain is DVKVTQSSRYLVKRTGEKVFLECVQDMDHENMFWYRQDPGLGLRLIYFSYDVKMKEKGDIPEGYSVSREKKERFSLILESASTNQTSMYLCASSSMSRTGEEKLFFGSGTQLSVL.

The V call is TRBV15, the J call TRBJ2-1; 7 positions match TRBD2. Germline CDR1 LNHNV, CDR2 YYDKDF (reference sequence). The CDR3 runs to 15 residues. V was clipped by 0 bases and J by 6 bases; unmatched bases: 5. As DNA, the CDR3 is TGTGCCACCAGCAGAGATCGTACTAGCGTCAATGAGCAGTTCTTC. Amino acids: CATSRDRTSVNEQFF.

Judged by abundance, this clonotype is medium-sized (0.01 to 0.1%). The chain uses TRBV28 and TRBJ1-4; 8 bases align to TRBD1. CDR1 is MDHEN, CDR2 SYDVKM, per germline. The V and J ends lost 5 bases and 4 bases, in that order; junction bases with no gene match: 6. The CDR3 contains 15 residues. In nucleotides, the CDR3 is TGTGCCAGCAGTCAGACGACAGGGGTTAATGAAAAACTGTTTTTT. Its protein product is CASSQTTGVNEKLFF.

In DNA form, the CDR3 reads TGTGCCACCCTGCCCGGGACAGGTGAAGAGACCCAGTACTTC. Protein: CATLPGTGEETQYF. The J gene is TRBJ2-5, the V gene TRBV10-3; TRBD1 agrees at 8 bases. Germline values: CDR1 ENHRY, CDR2 SYGVKD. Losses at the gene ends were 10 bases for V and 3 bases for J; bases not matched to a gene: 10. This CDR3 is built from 14 residues.

There are a few counts of this clonotype. The rearrangement uses TRBV7-2 and TRBJ2-1; D call uncertain. Trimming took 2 bases from V and 5 from J, leaving 10 bases between them. The CDR3 has 14 residues. Germline V CDR1 and CDR2: SGHTA, FQGNSA. The CDR3 region is CASSLHPINNEQFF. CDR3 DNA sequence: TGTGCCAGCAGCTTACACCCTATAAACAATGAGCAGTTCTTC.

In its sample, this clonotype is medium-sized. The chain carries TRBV12-3 or TRBV12-4 and TRBJ2-5; 11 positions agree with TRBD2. With 6 bases clipped from V and 1 base from J, the junction kept 7 bases outside the gene matches. CDR3 length: 16 residues. In nucleotides, the CDR3 is TGTGCCAGCAGGCCGACCGGGACTAGCGGCCAAGAGACCCAGTACTTC. Its protein is CASRPTGTSGQETQYF.